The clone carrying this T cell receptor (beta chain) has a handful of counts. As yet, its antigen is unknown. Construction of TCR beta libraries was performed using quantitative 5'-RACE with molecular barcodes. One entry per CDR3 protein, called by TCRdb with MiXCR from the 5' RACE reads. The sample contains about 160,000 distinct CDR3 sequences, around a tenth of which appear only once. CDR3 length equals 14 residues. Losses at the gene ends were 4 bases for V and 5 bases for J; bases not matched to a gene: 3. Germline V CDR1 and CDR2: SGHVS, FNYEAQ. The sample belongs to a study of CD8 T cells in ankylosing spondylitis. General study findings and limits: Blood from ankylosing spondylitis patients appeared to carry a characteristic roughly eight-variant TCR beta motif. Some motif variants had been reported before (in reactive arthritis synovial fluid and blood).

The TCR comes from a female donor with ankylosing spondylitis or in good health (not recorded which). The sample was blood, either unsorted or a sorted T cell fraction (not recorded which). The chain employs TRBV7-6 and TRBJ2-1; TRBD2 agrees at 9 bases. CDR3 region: CASSYASGNNEQFF. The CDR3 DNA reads TGTGCCAGCAGCTATGCTAGCGGGAACAATGAGCAGTTCTTC.